This TCR beta chain was retrieved from a study of T cell repertoires in cytomegalovirus infection. The wider study: CMV infection together with matching HLA type was indicated by public TCR beta signatures.

TCRdb analysed the reads with MiXCR anew, one entry per CDR3 protein. Seen here are about 740,000 distinct CDR3 sequences, 35% observed once, and the top ten hold about 2.8%. The CDR3 is 15 amino acids. The V end was cut by 2 bases, the J end by 0 bases, with 10 bases between. The germline V gene has CDR1 SGHTA and CDR2 FQGNSA. Study results and limitations: The study found HLA-C-restricted CMV-specific TCR beta clonotypes dominating the ex vivo response. CMV carriers with the relevant HLA were identified by cumulative public TCR beta family frequency.

This clonotype was found many times. The antigen is undetermined. V gene TRBV7-2 combines with J gene TRBJ1-2; D not certain. The material sequenced was PBMCs. This TCR was recovered from a human donor in good health (CMV status not recorded). Some clones in this sample may be carry-over from other donors' samples. The CDR3: CASSLSTATNYGYTF. As DNA, the CDR3 is TGTGCCAGCAGCTTAAGCACGGCAACTAACTATGGCTACACCTTC.